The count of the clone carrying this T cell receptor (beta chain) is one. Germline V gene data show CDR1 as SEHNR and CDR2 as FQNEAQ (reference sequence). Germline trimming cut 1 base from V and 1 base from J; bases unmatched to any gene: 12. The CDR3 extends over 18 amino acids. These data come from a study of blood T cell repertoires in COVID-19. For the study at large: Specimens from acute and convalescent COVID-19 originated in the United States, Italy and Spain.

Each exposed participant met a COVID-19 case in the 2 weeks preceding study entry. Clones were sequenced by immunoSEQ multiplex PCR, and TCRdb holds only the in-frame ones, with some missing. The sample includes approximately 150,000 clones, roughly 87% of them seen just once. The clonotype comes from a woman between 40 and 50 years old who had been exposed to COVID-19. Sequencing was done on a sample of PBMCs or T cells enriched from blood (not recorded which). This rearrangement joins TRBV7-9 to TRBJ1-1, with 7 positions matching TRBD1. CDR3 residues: CASSLGGQAAPRNTEAFF. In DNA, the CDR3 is TGTGCCAGCAGCTTAGGCGGACAGGCGGCGCCTAGGAACACTGAAGCTTTCTTT.